This T cell receptor (beta chain) was captured by sequencing in a study of cytomegalovirus exposure and HLA in healthy donors. TCRdb's copy holds only in-frame clones and misses some; the assay was immunoSEQ multiplex PCR. There are 50,000 to 80,000 clones in the sample; roughly 95% occur only once, and 5.5% to 7.5% lies in the top ten. The germline V gene has CDR1 SGHVS and CDR2 FNYEAQ. V lost 7 bases to trimming and J lost 6 bases, with 15 bases between them. This CDR3 contains 14 residues. Separate from the roughly 720-subject first cohort was the 120-subject validation cohort, to which the donors belonged.

This TCR was recovered from a woman aged 18-29 years in good health and CMV-seropositive. Source material: PBMCs. V is TRBV7-6 and J is TRBJ2-2; maybe TRBD2 (5 bases). In nucleotides, the CDR3 is TGTGCCAGCATGGCTAGCCCGGGCCCCGGGGAGCTGTTTTTT. Amino acids: CASMASPGPGELFF.